This T cell receptor beta chain was captured in a study of human T cells and chemical hapten exposure. Study overall: For sensitization, 2% DPC was applied to a 2 cm by 2 cm patch of upper inner arm skin.

This clonotype was counted between two and nine times. Its specificity is not known. Study findings and constraints: TCRs at a frequency above 1 in 1000 stayed unchanged with DPC sensitization. Counts of expanded TCRs at PT1 were positively correlated with patch test score.

V was trimmed by 1 base and J by 5 bases, leaving 11 bases between them. The CDR3 covers 14 residues. Time point here: patch test 3, about 24 weeks after DPC sensitization. Specified treatment: therapeutic diphenylcyclopropenone sensitization with weekly scalp DPC. Phlebotomy was performed prior to application of every patch test. From the RACE reads, TCRdb called clonotypes with MiXCR, one entry per CDR3 protein. The sample comprises just over 95,000 distinct CDR3 sequences, 25% to 30% of which are singletons, and 10% rests with the top ten. This TCR was recovered from a man between 40 and 49 years old with alopecia areata. Some clones in this sample may be carry-over from other donors' samples. This sequence joins TRBV12-3 or TRBV12-4 and TRBJ2-5; D is uncertain. Sequences were derived from whole blood, sampled in connection with sensitization to the hapten diphenylcyclopropenone (DPC). The CDR3 nucleotides read TGTGCCAGCAGTTTAGATACCCCGCGGGAGACCCAGTACTTC. This sequence encodes CASSLDTPRETQYF.